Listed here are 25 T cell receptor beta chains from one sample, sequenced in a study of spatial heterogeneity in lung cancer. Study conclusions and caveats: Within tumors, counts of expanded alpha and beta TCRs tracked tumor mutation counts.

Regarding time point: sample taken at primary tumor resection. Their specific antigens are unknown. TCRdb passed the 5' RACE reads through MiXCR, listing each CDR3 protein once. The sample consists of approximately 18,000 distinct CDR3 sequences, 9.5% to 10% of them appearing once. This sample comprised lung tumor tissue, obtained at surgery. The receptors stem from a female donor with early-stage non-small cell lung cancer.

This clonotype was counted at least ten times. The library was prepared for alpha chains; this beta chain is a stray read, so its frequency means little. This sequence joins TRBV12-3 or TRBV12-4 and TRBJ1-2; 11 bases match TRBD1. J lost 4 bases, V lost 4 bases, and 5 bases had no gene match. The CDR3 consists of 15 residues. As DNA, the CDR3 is TGTGCCAGCAGTTCTCGGACAGGGGGCATCTATGGCTACACCTTC. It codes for CASSSRTGGIYGYTF.

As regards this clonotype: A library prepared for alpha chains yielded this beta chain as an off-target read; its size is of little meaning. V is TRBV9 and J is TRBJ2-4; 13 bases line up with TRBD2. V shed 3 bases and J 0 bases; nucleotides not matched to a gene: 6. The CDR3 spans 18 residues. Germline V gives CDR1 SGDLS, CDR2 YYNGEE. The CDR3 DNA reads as TGTGCCAGCAGCGAGACTAGCGGGGGGTACCTAGCCAAAAACATTCAGTACTTC. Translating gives CASSETSGGYLAKNIQYF.

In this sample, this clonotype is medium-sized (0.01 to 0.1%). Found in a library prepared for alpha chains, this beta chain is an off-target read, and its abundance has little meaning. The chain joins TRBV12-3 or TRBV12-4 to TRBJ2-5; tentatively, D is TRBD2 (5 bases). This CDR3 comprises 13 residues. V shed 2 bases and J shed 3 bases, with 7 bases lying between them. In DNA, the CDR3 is TGTGCCAGCAGTTTATCGGGGAAAGAGACCCAGTACTTC. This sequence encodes CASSLSGKETQYF.

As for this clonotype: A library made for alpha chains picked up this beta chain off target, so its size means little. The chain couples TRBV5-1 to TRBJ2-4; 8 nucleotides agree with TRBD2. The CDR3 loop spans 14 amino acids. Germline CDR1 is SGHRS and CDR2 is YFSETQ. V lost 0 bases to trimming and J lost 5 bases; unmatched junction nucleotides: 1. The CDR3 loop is CASSLALAENIQYF. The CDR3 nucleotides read TGCGCCAGCAGCTTGGCACTAGCGGAAAACATTCAGTACTTC.

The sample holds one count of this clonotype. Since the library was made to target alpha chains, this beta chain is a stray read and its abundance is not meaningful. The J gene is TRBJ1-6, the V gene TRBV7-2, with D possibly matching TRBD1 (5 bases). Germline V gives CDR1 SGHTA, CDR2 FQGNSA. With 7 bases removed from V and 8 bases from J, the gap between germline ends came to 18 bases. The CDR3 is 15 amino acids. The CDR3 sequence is CASTLPGQGHSPLHF. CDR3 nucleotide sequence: TGTGCCAGCACCCTCCCGGGGCAGGGTCATTCACCCCTCCACTTT.

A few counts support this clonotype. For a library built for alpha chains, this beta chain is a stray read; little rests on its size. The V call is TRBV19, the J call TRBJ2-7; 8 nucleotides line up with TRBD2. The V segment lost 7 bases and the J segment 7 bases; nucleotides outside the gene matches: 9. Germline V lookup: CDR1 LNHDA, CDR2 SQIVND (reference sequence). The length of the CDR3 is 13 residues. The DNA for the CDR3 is TGTGCCAGTATGCAAGCGGGGGCGTGGGAGCAGTACTTC. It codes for CASMQAGAWEQYF.

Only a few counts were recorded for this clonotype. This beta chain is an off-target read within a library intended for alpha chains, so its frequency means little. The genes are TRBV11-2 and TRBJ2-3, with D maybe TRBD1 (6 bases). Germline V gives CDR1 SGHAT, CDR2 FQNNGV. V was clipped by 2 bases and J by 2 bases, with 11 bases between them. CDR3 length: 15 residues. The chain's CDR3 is CASSLLGHTTDTQYF. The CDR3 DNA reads TGTGCCAGCAGCTTACTGGGACACACCACAGATACGCAGTATTTT.

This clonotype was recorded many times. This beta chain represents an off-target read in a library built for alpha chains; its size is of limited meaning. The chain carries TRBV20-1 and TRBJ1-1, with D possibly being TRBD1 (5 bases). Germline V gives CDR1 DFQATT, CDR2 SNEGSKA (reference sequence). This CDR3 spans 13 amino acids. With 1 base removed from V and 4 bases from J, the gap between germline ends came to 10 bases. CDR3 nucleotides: TGCAGTGCTAGAGCCCGGGGGAGCACTGAAGCTTTCTTT. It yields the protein CSARARGSTEAFF.

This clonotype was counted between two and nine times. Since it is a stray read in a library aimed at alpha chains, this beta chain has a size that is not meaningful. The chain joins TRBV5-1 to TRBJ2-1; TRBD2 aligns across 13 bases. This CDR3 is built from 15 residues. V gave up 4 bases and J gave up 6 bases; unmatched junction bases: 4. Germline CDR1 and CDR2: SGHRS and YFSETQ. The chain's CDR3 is CASSVGLAGLNEQFF. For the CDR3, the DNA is TGCGCCAGCAGCGTGGGACTAGCGGGACTCAATGAGCAGTTCTTC.

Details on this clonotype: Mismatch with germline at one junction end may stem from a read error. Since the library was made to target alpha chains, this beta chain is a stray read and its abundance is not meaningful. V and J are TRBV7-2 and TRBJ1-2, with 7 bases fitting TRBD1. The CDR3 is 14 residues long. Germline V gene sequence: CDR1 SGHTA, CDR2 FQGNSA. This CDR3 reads CASSFLLQGHGHTF. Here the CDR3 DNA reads TGTGCCAGCAGCTTCCTGCTACAGGGGCATGGCCACACCTTC.

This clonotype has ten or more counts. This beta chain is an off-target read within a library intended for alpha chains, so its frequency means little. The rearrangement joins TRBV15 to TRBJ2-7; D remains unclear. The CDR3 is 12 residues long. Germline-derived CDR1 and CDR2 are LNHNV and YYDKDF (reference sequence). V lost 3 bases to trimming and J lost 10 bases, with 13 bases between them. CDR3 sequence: CATSRSRSHQYF. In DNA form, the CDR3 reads TGTGCCACCAGCAGGTCCCGGTCCCATCAGTACTTC.

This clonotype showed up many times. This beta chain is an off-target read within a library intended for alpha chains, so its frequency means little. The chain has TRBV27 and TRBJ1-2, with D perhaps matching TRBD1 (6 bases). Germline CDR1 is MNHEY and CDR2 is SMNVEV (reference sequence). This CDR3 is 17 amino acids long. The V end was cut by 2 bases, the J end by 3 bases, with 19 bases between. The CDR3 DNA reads TGTGCCAGCAGTTTACGGGGGGCAGGATATATGGACTATGGCTACACCTTC. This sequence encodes CASSLRGAGYMDYGYTF.

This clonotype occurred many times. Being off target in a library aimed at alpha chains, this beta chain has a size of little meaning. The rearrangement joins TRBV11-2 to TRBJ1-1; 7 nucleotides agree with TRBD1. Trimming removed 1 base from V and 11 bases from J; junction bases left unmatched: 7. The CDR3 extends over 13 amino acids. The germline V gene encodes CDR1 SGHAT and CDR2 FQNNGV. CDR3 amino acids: CASSLAGTARAFF. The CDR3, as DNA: TGTGCCAGCAGCTTAGCCGGGACAGCCCGGGCTTTCTTT.

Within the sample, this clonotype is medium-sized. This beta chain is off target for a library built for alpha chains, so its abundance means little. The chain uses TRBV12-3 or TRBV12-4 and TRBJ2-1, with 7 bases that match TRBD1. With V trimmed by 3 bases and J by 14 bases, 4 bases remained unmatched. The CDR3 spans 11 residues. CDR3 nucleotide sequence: TGTGCCAGCAGTTTTGGGCAGGGGGAGTTCTTC. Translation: CASSFGQGEFF.

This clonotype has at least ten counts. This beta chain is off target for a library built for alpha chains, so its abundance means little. The CDR3 region is CASSLGGENTIYF. CDR3 DNA sequence: TGCGCCAGCAGCTTGGGAGGAGAAAACACCATATATTTT. The chain employs TRBV5-1 and TRBJ1-3; D gene ambiguous. Germline V gene sequence: CDR1 SGHRS, CDR2 YFSETQ. This CDR3 region has 13 residues. V gave up 0 bases and J gave up 6 bases, with 7 bases separating them.

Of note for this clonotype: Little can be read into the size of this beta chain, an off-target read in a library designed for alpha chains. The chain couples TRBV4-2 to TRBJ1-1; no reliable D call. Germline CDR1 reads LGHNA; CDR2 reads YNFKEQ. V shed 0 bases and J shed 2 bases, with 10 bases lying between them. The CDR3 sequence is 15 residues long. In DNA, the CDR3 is TGTGCCAGCAGCCAAGACACGAATTATAACACTGAAGCTTTCTTT. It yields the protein CASSQDTNYNTEAFF.

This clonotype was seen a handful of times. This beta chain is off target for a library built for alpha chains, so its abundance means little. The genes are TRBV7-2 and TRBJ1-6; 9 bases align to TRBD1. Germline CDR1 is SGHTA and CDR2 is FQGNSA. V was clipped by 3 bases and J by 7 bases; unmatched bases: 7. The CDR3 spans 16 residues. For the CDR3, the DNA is TGTGCCAGCAGCTTGCACAGGGGGCCTAAAAATTCACCCCTCCACTTT. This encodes CASSLHRGPKNSPLHF.

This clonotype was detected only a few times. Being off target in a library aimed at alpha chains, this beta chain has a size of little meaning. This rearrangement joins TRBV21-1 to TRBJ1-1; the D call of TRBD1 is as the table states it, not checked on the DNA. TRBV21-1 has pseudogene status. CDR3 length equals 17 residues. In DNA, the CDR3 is TGTGCCAGCAGCAGCAGGGGGGCTGACCAAATGAACACTGAAGCTTTCTTT. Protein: CASSSRGADQMNTEAFF.

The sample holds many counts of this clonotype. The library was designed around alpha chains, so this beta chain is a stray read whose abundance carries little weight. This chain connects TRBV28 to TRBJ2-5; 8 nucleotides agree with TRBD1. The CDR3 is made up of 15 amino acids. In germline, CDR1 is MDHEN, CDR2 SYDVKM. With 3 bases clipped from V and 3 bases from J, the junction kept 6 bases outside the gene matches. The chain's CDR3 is CASSFSRQGKETQYF. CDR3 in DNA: TGTGCCAGCAGTTTTTCTAGACAGGGGAAAGAGACCCAGTACTTC.

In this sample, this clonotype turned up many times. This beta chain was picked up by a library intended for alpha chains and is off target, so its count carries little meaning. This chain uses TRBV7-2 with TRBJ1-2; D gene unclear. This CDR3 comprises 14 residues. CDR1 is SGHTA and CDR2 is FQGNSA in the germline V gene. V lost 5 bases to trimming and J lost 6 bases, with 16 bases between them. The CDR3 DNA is TGTGCCAGCAGCCCCCCCATGAGGGTCCATGGCTACACCTTC. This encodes CASSPPMRVHGYTF.

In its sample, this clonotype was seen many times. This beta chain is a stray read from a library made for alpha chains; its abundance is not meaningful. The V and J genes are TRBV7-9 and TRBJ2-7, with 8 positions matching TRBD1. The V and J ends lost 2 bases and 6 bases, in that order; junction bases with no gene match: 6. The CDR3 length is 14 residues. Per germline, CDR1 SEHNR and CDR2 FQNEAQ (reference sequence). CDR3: CASSLQGQGAEQYF. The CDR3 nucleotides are TGTGCCAGCAGCTTACAAGGACAGGGCGCCGAGCAGTACTTC.

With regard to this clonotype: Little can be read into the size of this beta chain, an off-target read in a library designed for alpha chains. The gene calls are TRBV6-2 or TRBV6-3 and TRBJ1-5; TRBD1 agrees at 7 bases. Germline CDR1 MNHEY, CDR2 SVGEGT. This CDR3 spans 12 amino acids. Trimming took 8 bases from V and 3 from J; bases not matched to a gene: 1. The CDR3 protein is CASGQVNQPQHF. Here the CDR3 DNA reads TGTGCCAGCGGACAGGTCAATCAGCCCCAGCATTTT.

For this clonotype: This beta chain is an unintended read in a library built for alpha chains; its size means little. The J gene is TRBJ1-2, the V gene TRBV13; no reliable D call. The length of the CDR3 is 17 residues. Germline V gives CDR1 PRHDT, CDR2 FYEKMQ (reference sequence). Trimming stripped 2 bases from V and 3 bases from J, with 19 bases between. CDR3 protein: CASSLYRPVGIYYGYTF. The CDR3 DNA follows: TGTGCCAGCAGCTTATATCGGCCAGTGGGCATTTACTATGGCTACACCTTC.

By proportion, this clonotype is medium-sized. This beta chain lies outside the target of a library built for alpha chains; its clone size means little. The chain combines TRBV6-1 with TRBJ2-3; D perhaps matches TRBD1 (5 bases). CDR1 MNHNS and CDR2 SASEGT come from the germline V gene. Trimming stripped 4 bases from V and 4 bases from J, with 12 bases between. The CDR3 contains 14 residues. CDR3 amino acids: CASSVGQGSDTQYF. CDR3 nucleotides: TGTGCCAGCAGTGTTGGGCAGGGCTCAGATACGCAGTATTTT.

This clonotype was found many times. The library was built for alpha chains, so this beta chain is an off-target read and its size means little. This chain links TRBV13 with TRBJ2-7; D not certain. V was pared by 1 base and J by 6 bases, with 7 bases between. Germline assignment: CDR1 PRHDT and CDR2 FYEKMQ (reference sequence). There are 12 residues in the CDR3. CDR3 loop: CASSLAGTEQYF. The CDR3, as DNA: TGTGCCAGCAGCTTAGCCGGAACCGAGCAGTACTTC.